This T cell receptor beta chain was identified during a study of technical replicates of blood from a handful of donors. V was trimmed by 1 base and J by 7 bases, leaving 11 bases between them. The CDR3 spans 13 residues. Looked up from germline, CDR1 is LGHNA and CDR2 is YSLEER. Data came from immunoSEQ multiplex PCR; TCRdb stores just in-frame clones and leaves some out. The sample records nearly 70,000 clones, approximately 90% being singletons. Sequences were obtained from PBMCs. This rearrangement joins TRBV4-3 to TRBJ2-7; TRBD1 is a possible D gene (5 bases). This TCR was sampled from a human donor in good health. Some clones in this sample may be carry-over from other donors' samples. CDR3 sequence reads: CASSQGPGNEQYF. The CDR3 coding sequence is TGCGCCAGCAGCCAAGGGCCAGGGAATGAGCAGTACTTC.